This T cell receptor (beta chain) was sequenced in a study of graft-versus-host responses after intestinal transplantation. About the study: Each patient got anti-thymocyte globulin induction, then tacrolimus and steroids for around three years.

Points on this clone: Its matching antigen is unknown.

The assay was immunoSEQ multiplex PCR, and TCRdb's table has in-frame clones only and misses some. The sample holds fewer than 110,000 clones, 93% seen once. The study's findings and limits: Maximum circulating GvH clone levels tracked with early post-transplant HvG decreases. Some GvH clones were seen earlier in gut or blood, suggesting intestinal origin.

This TCR was sampled from a human donor who received an intestinal transplant. The sample in question was unstimulated CD8+ T cells sorted from spleen or lymph node cells, obtained before intestinal transplant.

CDR3 region: CASSFGHSDEQYF. CDR3 DNA: TGTGCCAGCAGCTTTGGACATTCCGACGAGCAGTACTTC. This chain uses TRBV7-8 with TRBJ2-7; D is perhaps TRBD1 (5 bases). Germline values: CDR1 SGHVS, CDR2 FQNEAQ. Trimming shortened V by 3 bases and J by 5 bases, and 11 bases separated the two germline ends. The CDR3 runs to 13 residues.